The clone carrying this T cell receptor (beta chain) was detected ten times or more. The data were obtained in a study of early T cells in non-severe SARS-CoV-2 infection. TCRdb ran MiXCR on the 5' RACE reads and lists one entry per CDR3 protein. The table shows approximately 71,000 distinct CDR3 sequences, with approximately 13% occurring only once. The sample in question was whole blood, obtained at baseline. This TCR came from an adult who was a healthcare worker with PCR-confirmed SARS-CoV-2 infection or an uninfected control (not recorded which).

For the CDR3, the DNA is TGTGCCAGCAGCCAGGGACAGGCAGACCCGGAGGCTTTCTTT. This gives the protein CASSQGQADPEAFF. The gene calls are TRBV7-9 and TRBJ1-1; 8 bases align to TRBD1. Germline loops: CDR1 SEHNR, CDR2 FQNEAQ (reference sequence). This CDR3 spans 14 amino acids. With V trimmed by 5 bases and J by 11 bases, 13 bases remained unmatched.